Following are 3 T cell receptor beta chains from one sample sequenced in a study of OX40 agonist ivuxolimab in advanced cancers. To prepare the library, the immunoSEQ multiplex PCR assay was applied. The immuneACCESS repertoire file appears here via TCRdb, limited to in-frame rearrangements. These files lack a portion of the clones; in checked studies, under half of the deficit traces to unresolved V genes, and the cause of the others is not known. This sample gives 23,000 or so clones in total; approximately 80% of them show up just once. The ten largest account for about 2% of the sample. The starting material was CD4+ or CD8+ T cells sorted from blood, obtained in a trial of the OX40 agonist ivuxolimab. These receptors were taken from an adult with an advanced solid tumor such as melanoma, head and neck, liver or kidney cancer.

CDR3 bases: TGTGCCAGCAGCTTAACCACAACCACTAATGAAAAACTGTTTTTT. Translated: CASSLTTTTNEKLFF. The chain has TRBV7-9 and TRBJ1-4; no reliable D call. V shed 2 bases and J shed 2 bases, with 9 bases lying between them. Germline assignment: CDR1 SEHNR and CDR2 FQNEAQ (reference sequence). CDR3 size: 15 residues.

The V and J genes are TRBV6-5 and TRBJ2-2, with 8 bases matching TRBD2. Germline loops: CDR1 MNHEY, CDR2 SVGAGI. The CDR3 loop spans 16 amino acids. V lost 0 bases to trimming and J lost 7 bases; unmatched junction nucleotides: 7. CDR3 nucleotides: TGTGCCAGCAGTTACTCGACCGGGAGGGCCGGCGGGGAGCTGTTTTTT. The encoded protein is CASSYSTGRAGGELFF.

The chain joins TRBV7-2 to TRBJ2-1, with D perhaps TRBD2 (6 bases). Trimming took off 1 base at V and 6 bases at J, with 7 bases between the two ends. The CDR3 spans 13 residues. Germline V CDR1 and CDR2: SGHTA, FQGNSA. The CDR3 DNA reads TGTGCCAGCAGCTTAGGACTAGTCAATGAGCAGTTCTTC. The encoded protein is CASSLGLVNEQFF.